This TCR beta chain was profiled in a study of blood T cell repertoires in COVID-19. Participants' own reports of clinical history determined their cohort assignment. Profiled with immunoSEQ multiplex PCR; TCRdb holds only in-frame clones, not every one. The table lists around 200,000 clones, around 84% of them singletons. CDR1 SNHLY and CDR2 FYNNEI come from the germline V gene. Trimming stripped 2 bases from V and 8 bases from J, with 21 bases between. This CDR3 comprises 16 residues. The chain uses TRBV2 and TRBJ1-2; weak D call: TRBD1 (6 bases). The sample consisted of PBMCs or T cells enriched from blood (not recorded which). This clonotype was sampled from a man aged 40-55 years who had recovered from COVID-19. CDR3: CASSELPTGPFEGYTF. The CDR3 DNA follows: TGTGCCAGCAGTGAACTACCTACAGGGCCCTTCGAGGGCTACACCTTC.